This TCR beta chain was identified during a study of blood T cell repertoires in COVID-19 (dated by TCRdb to the early 2020s). Describing the broader study: Samples from collaborators originated in the United States, Italy and Spain and spanned both the acute and convalescent phases of COVID-19. The repertoires were made available in a free public database intended to serve as a resource for research on the immune response to SARS-CoV-2. Where HLA class I and class II types were available, the types were taken from metadata supplied by the sample provider, not from assay-based typing. Nearly every sample came with metadata listing a de-identified subject ID, COVID-19 status, age in years and sex. The material from the prospective study consisted of cDNA or gDNA derived from T cells, B-cell-depleted T cells, or PBMCs. Subjects who had been exposed to COVID-19, were actively infected with it, or had recovered from it provided the deeply sampled blood TCRbeta repertoires that made up the dataset. Samples were obtained from the ongoing ImmuneRACE study (first 160 participants) and from some 1,200 subjects provided by 6 global collaborators.

Enrolling through a virtual design, the prospective study's participants ranged in age from roughly 18 to 89 years and lived across around 25 United States geographic areas. Cohort assignment in the prospective study relied on participant-reported clinical history from a screening survey and a study questionnaire. In the prospective study, whole blood, serum and a nasopharyngeal or oropharyngeal swab were collected from each participant by mobile phlebotomists. Prospective study participants could optionally give additional blood draws and questionnaires over a roughly two-month period. Blood samples from the prospective study were shipped frozen or at room temperature prior to DNA extraction. The research as a whole found: Clinical and demographic metadata were provided uncurated, with the amount varying by source and participant.

TCRbeta CDR3 regions were amplified from genomic DNA by means of the immunoSEQ Assay, a bias-controlled multiplex PCR. Per the authors' processing: The number of nucleated cells in each sample was estimated by amplification of reference gene primers within the assay. To quantify the absolute abundance of each unique TCRbeta CDR3 rearrangement, sequence reads were collapsed and filtered. For each sample, productive Simpson clonality was calculated by taking the square root of Simpson's diversity index across productive rearrangements. In its TCRdb copy, this immuneACCESS table keeps in-frame sequences only and misses some clones. Where compared with another copy, unresolved V genes explain less than half of these, and the others have no known cause. The V and J calls and the clone size are those of that table, but D and trimming were determined from the DNA. Counted in this sample were roughly 250,000 clones; about 86% of them appeared once. The top ten constitute about 3.3% of the sample.

V was cut back by 1 base and J by 0 bases, leaving a gap of 8 bases between them. CDR1 is given as MNHNS and CDR2 as SASEGT, both from the germline V gene. CDR3 length: 15 amino acids, cysteine to phenylalanine. CDR3 DNA is the only sequence kept; it has 45 bases, read in frame from the first base. Notes on this clone: The antigen this receptor binds is unknown. No much larger clone exists at a distance of one base, and base qualities are not known.

Recombination joined TRBV6-1 with TRBJ2-3; the D gene identity is not certain. The source of this sequence is a woman aged 40 to 50 with acute COVID-19. What was sequenced was PBMCs or T cells enriched from blood (not recorded which). The DNA sequence is given as TGTGCCAGCAGTGAAGTATTTCCCAGCACAGATACGCAGTATTTT. Its coded protein is CASSEVFPSTDTQYF.